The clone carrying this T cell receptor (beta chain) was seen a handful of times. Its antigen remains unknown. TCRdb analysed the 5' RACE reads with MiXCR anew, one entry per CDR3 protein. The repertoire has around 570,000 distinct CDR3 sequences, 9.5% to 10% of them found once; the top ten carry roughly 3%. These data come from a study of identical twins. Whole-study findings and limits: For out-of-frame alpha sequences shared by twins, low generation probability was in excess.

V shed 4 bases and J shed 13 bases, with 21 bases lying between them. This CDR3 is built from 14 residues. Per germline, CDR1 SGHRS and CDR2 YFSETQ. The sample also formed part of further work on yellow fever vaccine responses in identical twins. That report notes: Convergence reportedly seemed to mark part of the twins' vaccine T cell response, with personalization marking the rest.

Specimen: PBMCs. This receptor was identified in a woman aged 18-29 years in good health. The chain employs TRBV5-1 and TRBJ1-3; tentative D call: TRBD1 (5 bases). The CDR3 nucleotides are TGCGCCAGCAGCAACGACGGGACGGCGCGGGGGATATATTTT. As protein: CASSNDGTARGIYF.